In this sample, the clone carrying this T cell receptor beta chain turned up many times. The source of the sample is a study of T-cell reconstitution after alpha-beta-depleted transplantation in children. Trimming took 3 bases from V and 4 from J, leaving 12 bases between them. The CDR3 loop spans 14 amino acids. Unique molecular identifiers were incorporated when the TCRbeta library was constructed. TCRdb passed the PCR reads through MiXCR, listing each CDR3 protein once. The sample includes some 200,000 distinct CDR3 sequences, roughly 9.1% of them seen just once. The rearrangement links TRBV12-3 or TRBV12-4 to TRBJ1-2; tentatively, D is TRBD1 (6 bases). Specimen: PBMCs, mostly from graft donor cells, collected 360 days after TCRalphabeta/CD19-depleted stem cell transplant. This TCR derives from a male patient under 10 years old who had a stem cell transplant for acute myeloid leukemia, so the T cells may come from the graft donor. This chain's CDR3 is CASSFEGGGYGYTF. The CDR3 DNA is TGTGCCAGCAGTTTCGAGGGGGGCGGCTATGGCTACACCTTC.